This T cell receptor (beta chain) was obtained from a study of T-cell memory formation after mild COVID-19. TCRdb called the 5' RACE reads again in MiXCR, with one record for every CDR3 protein. The table has hundreds of thousands of distinct CDR3 sequences, around 28% seen once. V shed 2 bases and J shed 2 bases, with 17 bases lying between them. The CDR3 is 17 residues long. This clonotype was seen only a few times. The receptor comes from an adult woman who had mild COVID-19 (a few samples of this study predate the infection). Cell type and time point are not known. Material: PBMCs or a T cell subset sorted from them (not recorded which). This chain joins TRBV12-3 or TRBV12-4 and TRBJ2-3, with TRBD2 as a possible D gene (6 bases). The CDR3 region has the DNA TGTGCCAGCAGTTTACCAGGGATCGGGGGTACCACAGATACGCAGTATTTT. Its translation is CASSLPGIGGTTDTQYF.